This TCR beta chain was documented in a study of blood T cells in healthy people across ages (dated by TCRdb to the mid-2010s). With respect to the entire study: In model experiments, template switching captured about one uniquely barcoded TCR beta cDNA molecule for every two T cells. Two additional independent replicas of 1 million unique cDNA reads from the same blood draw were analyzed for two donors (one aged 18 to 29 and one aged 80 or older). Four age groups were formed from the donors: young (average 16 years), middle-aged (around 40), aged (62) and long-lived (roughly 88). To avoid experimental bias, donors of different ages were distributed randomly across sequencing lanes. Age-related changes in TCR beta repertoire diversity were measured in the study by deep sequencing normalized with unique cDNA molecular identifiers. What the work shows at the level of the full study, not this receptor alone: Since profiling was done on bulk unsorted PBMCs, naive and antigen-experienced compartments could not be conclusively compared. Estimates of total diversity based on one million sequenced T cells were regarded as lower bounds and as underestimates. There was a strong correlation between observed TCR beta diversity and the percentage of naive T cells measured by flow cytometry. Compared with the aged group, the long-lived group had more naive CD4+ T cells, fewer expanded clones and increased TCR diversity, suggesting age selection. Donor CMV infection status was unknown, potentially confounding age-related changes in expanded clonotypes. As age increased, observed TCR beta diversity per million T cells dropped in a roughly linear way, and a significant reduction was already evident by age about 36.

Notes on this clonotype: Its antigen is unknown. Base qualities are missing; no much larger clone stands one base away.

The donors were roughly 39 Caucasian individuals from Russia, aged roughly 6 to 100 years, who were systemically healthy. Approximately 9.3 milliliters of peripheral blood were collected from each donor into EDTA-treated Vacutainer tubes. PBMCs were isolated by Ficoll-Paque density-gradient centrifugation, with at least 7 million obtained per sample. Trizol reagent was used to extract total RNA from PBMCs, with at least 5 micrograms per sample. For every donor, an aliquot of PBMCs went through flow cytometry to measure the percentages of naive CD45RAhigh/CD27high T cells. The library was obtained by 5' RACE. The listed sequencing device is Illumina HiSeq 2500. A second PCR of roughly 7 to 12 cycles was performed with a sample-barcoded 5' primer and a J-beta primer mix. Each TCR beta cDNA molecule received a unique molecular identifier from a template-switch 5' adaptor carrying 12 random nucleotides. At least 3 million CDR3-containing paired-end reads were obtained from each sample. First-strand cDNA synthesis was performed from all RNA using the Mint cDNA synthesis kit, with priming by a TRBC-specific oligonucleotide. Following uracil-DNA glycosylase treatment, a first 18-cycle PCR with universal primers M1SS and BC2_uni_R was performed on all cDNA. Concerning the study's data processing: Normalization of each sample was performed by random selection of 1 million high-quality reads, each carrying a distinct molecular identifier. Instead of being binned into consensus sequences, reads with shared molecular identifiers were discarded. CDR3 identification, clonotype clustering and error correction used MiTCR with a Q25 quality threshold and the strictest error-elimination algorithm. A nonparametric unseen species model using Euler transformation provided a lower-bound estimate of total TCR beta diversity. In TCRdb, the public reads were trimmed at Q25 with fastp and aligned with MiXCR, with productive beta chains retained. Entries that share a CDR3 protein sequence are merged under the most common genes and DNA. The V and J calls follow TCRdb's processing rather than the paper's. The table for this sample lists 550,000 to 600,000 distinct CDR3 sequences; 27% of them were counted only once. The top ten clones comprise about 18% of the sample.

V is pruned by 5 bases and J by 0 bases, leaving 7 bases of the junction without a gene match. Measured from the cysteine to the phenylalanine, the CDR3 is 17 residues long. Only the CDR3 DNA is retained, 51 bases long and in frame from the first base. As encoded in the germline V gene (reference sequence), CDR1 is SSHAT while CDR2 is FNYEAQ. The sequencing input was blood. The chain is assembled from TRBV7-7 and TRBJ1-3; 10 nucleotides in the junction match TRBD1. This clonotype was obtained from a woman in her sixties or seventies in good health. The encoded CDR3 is CASSPDRGPLSGNTIYF. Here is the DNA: TGTGCCAGCAGCCCCGACAGGGGGCCGCTCTCTGGAAACACCATATATTTT.